This entry concerns a single TCR beta chain. What it binds is unknown. This sample was taken from a study of T cells after posttransplantation cyclophosphamide. Repertoires were generated with immunoSEQ multiplex PCR, while TCRdb's copy carries only in-frame clones and drops some. The sample comprises under 25,000 clones, 70% to 80% of which are singletons, and less than 35% rests with the top ten. A marrow graft followed busulfan-fludarabine conditioning, with cyclophosphamide on days +3 and +4. Study-level points and caveats: Donor-recipient repertoire similarity was low at 1-2 months, rising over year one. TRB overlap between skin or GI tissue T cells and blood was limited.

This TCR was recovered from a male patient in his 30s who received an allogeneic stem cell transplant from a related donor, was CMV-positive, and had acute GVHD only. Some T cells may possibly be graft donor cells. The starting material was PBMCs, obtained after an allogeneic stem cell transplant with post-transplant cyclophosphamide.

In nucleotides, the CDR3 is TGTGCCAGCAGCCAAGACAGGGGAAGAAACAATGAGCAGTTCTTC. It is translated as CASSQDRGRNNEQFF. This chain uses TRBV9 with TRBJ2-1; 8 bases align to TRBD1. The CDR3 contains 15 residues. J gave up 5 bases and V 4 bases, and 8 bases lay outside the gene matches. CDR1 SGDLS and CDR2 YYNGEE come from the germline V gene. Based on the CDR3 plus reference TRBV9 and TRBJ2-1, the full variable domain is DSGVTQTPKHLITATGQRVTLRCSPRSGDLSVYWYQQSLDQGLQFLIQYYNGEERAKGNILERFSAQQFPDLHSELNLSSLELGDSALYFCASSQDRGRNNEQFFGPGTRLTVL.